These 9 T cell receptor beta chains came from one sample sequenced in a study of Ad26.COV2.S vaccination and SARS-CoV-2 variants. Treatment: roughly 19 received Ad26.COV2.S at low or high dose, single or two shots; roughly five received placebo; per-sample allocation not given. Each sample was drawn 63 days after the first injection (of vaccine or placebo). Here immunoSEQ multiplex PCR was the method, and the copy in TCRdb shows in-frame clones only, minus some. The sample yields 440,000 or so clones, roughly 91% seen once. The sample was peripheral blood, taken in a trial of Ad26.COV2.S vaccine versus placebo. Receptor source: a person aged 18-65 years who received the Ad26.COV2.S COVID-19 vaccine or a placebo.

There are a few counts of this clone. The chain employs TRBV5-6 and TRBJ2-6, with D possibly being TRBD1 (6 bases). V was clipped by 0 bases and J by 3 bases, with 13 bases between them. Germline V gene data show CDR1 as SGHDT and CDR2 as YYEEEE. The CDR3 consists of 17 residues. CDR3 sequence reads: CASSLGQARLGANVLTF. The CDR3 coding sequence is TGTGCCAGCAGCTTGGGACAGGCCAGACTTGGGGCCAACGTCCTGACTTTC.

The rearrangement uses TRBV9 and TRBJ2-1; 12 nucleotides align to TRBD2. Losses at the gene ends were 0 bases for V and 4 bases for J; bases not matched to a gene: 8. This CDR3 is built from 18 residues. Germline lookup yields CDR1 SGDLS and CDR2 YYNGEE. The CDR3 sequence: CASSVARGGTSGYNEQFF. CDR3 coding DNA: TGTGCCAGCAGCGTAGCTAGGGGGGGGACTAGCGGGTACAATGAGCAGTTCTTC.

This clone was picked up one time. The chain uses TRBV6-1 and TRBJ2-1; D is possibly TRBD2 (5 bases). There are 15 residues in the CDR3. Germline V gene sequence: CDR1 MNHNS, CDR2 SASEGT. Trimming took 0 bases from V and 9 from J, leaving 15 bases between them. This CDR3 reads CASSEALPGYGEQFF. The DNA of the CDR3 is TGTGCCAGCAGTGAAGCGCTTCCGGGGTACGGTGAGCAGTTCTTC.

This chain joins TRBV20-1 and TRBJ1-2; D perhaps matches TRBD1 (5 bases). Germline V gene lookup returns CDR1 DFQATT and CDR2 SNEGSKA (reference sequence). Trimming shortened V by 3 bases and J by 3 bases, and 14 bases separated the two germline ends. The CDR3 is 14 residues long. The CDR3 DNA reads TGCAGTGCTAGTTGGGACGGTCTCCACTATGGCTACACCTTC. This encodes CSASWDGLHYGYTF.

The chain links TRBV18 to TRBJ2-1, with D hard to call. The ends were cut back, 3 bases at V and 8 bases at J, with 11 bases in the middle. Germline-derived CDR1 and CDR2 are KGHSH and LQKENI. The CDR3 contains 13 residues. The CDR3 nucleotides read TGTGCCAGCTCACCTGTACCCAGCGATGAGCAGTTCTTC. Its translation: CASSPVPSDEQFF.

The V call is TRBV6-6, the J call TRBJ1-2; maybe TRBD1 (6 bases). V lost 6 bases and J 2 bases, leaving 16 bases between the germline ends. The V gene's germline CDR1 is MNHNY and CDR2 SVGAGI (reference sequence). The CDR3 covers 15 residues. The CDR3: CASSRTRGLNYGYTF. The CDR3, as DNA: TGTGCCAGCAGCAGGACCAGGGGCCTCAACTATGGCTACACCTTC.

The V gene is TRBV4-2, the J gene TRBJ1-5; D not resolved. This CDR3 region has 16 residues. Trimming shortened V by 0 bases and J by 2 bases, and 11 bases separated the two germline ends. CDR1 is LGHNA and CDR2 is YNFKEQ in the germline V gene. CDR3 sequence reads: CASSQDAGNRNQPQHF. The CDR3 coding sequence is TGTGCCAGCAGCCAAGACGCGGGGAATCGCAATCAGCCCCAGCATTTT.

The chain has TRBV7-9 and TRBJ1-2; 9 nucleotides match TRBD1. In germline, CDR1 is SEHNR, CDR2 FQNEAQ (reference sequence). With 5 bases clipped from V and 6 bases from J, the junction kept 10 bases outside the gene matches. CDR3 size: 15 residues. CDR3 amino acids: CASSPTQGASNGYTF. The CDR3 DNA reads TGTGCCAGCAGCCCGACACAGGGGGCGTCGAATGGCTACACCTTC.

V gene TRBV7-6 combines with J gene TRBJ2-5; 7 nucleotides align to TRBD2. Trimming took 4 bases from V and 2 from J; bases not matched to a gene: 7. Germline CDR1 SGHVS, CDR2 FNYEAQ. CDR3 length equals 15 residues. The CDR3: CASSSPGTTQETQYF. The CDR3 coding sequence is TGTGCCAGCAGCTCTCCCGGGACTACTCAAGAGACCCAGTACTTC.